What follows are 14 T cell receptor beta chains derived from one specimen sequenced in a study of CD8 T cells in ankylosing spondylitis. TCRdb processed the 5' RACE reads anew with MiXCR; each CDR3 protein has one entry. The sample records under 850,000 distinct CDR3 sequences, under 20% being singletons. Antigens of these TCRs are unknown. Findings of the study overall: Eight highly homologous variants formed a TCR beta motif that appeared characteristic of ankylosing spondylitis blood.

The sample consisted of blood, either unsorted or a sorted T cell fraction (not recorded which). These TCRs come from a male donor with ankylosing spondylitis.

The gene calls are TRBV11-1 and TRBJ2-1, with 8 positions matching TRBD2. CDR1 and CDR2 (germline): SGHAT, FQDESV (reference sequence). The V gene end was trimmed by 3 bases and the J gene end by 6 bases; junction bases not matched to a gene: 7. CDR3 length: 15 residues. In DNA, the CDR3 is TGTGCCAGCAGCTTCAGAGCGGGGGCCCGCAATGAGCAGTTCTTC. Its translation: CASSFRAGARNEQFF. Combining the CDR3 with reference TRBV11-1 and TRBJ2-1 gives the whole variable domain EAEVAQSPRYKITEKSQAVAFWCDPISGHATLYWYRQILGQGPELLVQFQDESVVDDSQLPKDRFSAERLKGVDSTLKIQPAELGDSAMYLCASSFRAGARNEQFFGPGTRLTVL.

The chain couples TRBV13 to TRBJ1-1; 7 bases align to TRBD1. The CDR3 contains 14 residues. V trimming: 3 bases; J trimming: 6 bases; junction bases outside the gene matches: 7. The germline gives CDR1 PRHDT, CDR2 FYEKMQ (reference sequence). In nucleotides, the CDR3 is TGTGCCAGCAGCTTGAACAGGGGAGGATCTGAAGCTTTCTTT. It yields the protein CASSLNRGGSEAFF.

This clonotype turned up a few times. J is TRBJ2-2 and V is TRBV12-3 or TRBV12-4, with 8 bases fitting TRBD2. The CDR3 contains 15 residues. The V gene end was trimmed by 1 base and the J gene end by 6 bases; junction bases not matched to a gene: 4. The CDR3 DNA reads TGTGCCAGCAGTTTAGGCGTCGGGAGGGCCGGGGAGCTGTTTTTT. Residues: CASSLGVGRAGELFF.

The sample holds a few counts of this clonotype. This chain connects TRBV5-1 to TRBJ1-1; 8 bases match TRBD1. CDR3 length: 13 amino acids. CDR1 SGHRS and CDR2 YFSETQ come from the germline V gene. V was pared by 4 bases and J by 7 bases, with 6 bases of the junction left unmatched. The CDR3 region has the DNA TGCGCCAGCAGCCCGGGACAGGTTAATGAAGCTTTCTTT. Its protein product is CASSPGQVNEAFF.

This clonotype was seen a few times. This chain connects TRBV12-3 or TRBV12-4 to TRBJ2-7; TRBD1 aligns across 8 bases. J gave up 3 bases and V 1 base, and 5 bases lay outside the gene matches. The CDR3 sequence is 15 residues long. In DNA, the CDR3 is TGTGCCAGCAGTTTAGTACAGGGGGTCCACTACGAGCAGTACTTC. Encoded protein: CASSLVQGVHYEQYF.

The chain combines TRBV7-9 with TRBJ1-1; 12 bases are a match to TRBD1. V gave up 5 bases and J gave up 0 bases; unmatched junction bases: 7. The CDR3 length is 17 residues. Germline-derived CDR1 and CDR2 are SEHNR and FQNEAQ (reference sequence). The CDR3 spells CASSTRDRGLMNTEAFF. The CDR3 coding sequence is TGTGCCAGCAGCACCCGGGACAGGGGGCTTATGAACACTGAAGCTTTCTTT.

The chain joins TRBV20-1 to TRBJ2-3; D gene ambiguous. This CDR3 is built from 10 residues. Germline V gene lookup returns CDR1 DFQATT and CDR2 SNEGSKA (reference sequence). Trimming cost V 6 bases and J 6 bases, with 7 bases left between them. CDR3 in amino acids: CSAVPDTQYF. For the CDR3, the DNA is TGCAGTGCGGTGCCGGATACGCAGTATTTT.

This clonotype was counted between two and nine times. This chain connects TRBV7-2 to TRBJ2-7, with unresolved D. V was shortened by 0 bases and J by 3 bases, with 6 bases between the two germline ends. The CDR3 has 13 amino acids. Germline V CDR1 and CDR2: SGHTA, FQGNSA. CDR3 in amino acids: CASSLARVYEQYF. In nucleotides, the CDR3 is TGTGCCAGCAGCTTAGCTCGGGTCTACGAGCAGTACTTC. Based on the CDR3 plus reference TRBV7-2 and TRBJ2-7, the full variable domain is GAGVSQSPSNKVTEKGKDVELRCDPISGHTALYWYRQSLGQGLEFLIYFQGNSAPDKSGLPSDRFSAERTGGSVSTLTIQRTQQEDSAVYLCASSLARVYEQYFGPGTRLTVT.

This clonotype was detected a few times. The chain combines TRBV20-1 with TRBJ2-1, with 7 bases that match TRBD2. CDR1 is DFQATT, CDR2 SNEGSKA, per germline (reference sequence). The junction had 15 bases not matched to a gene; V was cut back by 3 bases and J by 7 bases. The CDR3 extends over 16 amino acids. CDR3 loop: CSARTPGAGVGNEQFF. DNA for the CDR3: TGCAGTGCTAGGACCCCGGGCGCGGGAGTCGGAAATGAGCAGTTCTTC.

Ten or more counts support this clonotype. J is TRBJ2-5 and V is TRBV29-1; the D is unclear. This CDR3 has 11 residues. Trimming pared 8 bases from V and 9 bases from J, leaving 16 bases between. The germline V gene has CDR1 SQVTM and CDR2 ANQGSEA. In DNA form, the CDR3 reads TGCAGCCTTAGTTTTGGATATGCCCAGTACTTC. Amino acids: CSLSFGYAQYF.

The chain links TRBV20-1 to TRBJ2-5, with 7 bases lining up with TRBD2. V shed 5 bases and J 6 bases; nucleotides not matched to a gene: 3. Germline loops: CDR1 DFQATT, CDR2 SNEGSKA (reference sequence). The length of the CDR3 is 11 residues. The CDR3 reads CSAAGGKTQYF. The DNA for the CDR3 is TGCAGTGCTGCCGGGGGGAAGACCCAGTACTTC.

This clonotype occurred many times. Here the CDR3 DNA reads TGCGCCAGCAGCCCATACGCGACAGGGGGCGGCGGGGAGCTGTTTTTT. Its protein product is CASSPYATGGGGELFF. This sequence joins TRBV4-3 and TRBJ2-2; TRBD1 matches 10 bases. This CDR3 spans 16 amino acids. The junction had 9 bases not matched to a gene; V was cut back by 4 bases and J by 7 bases. CDR1 and CDR2 (germline): LGHNA, YSLEER.

The chain joins TRBV5-8 to TRBJ1-1; weak D call: TRBD1 (5 bases). From germline, CDR1 is SGHTS and CDR2 YDEGEE. Trimming left V 2 bases short and J 6 bases short, with 20 bases between. The CDR3 is 16 amino acids. The CDR3 DNA reads as TGTGCCAGCAGCTTCAGGGTTGCCGGTAGTAAGGCTGAAGCTTTCTTT. It specifies CASSFRVAGSKAEAFF.

This clonotype was counted only a few times. The chain recombines TRBV12-3 or TRBV12-4 with TRBJ1-1; D may be TRBD1 (5 bases). The CDR3 totals 13 residues. The V gene lost 2 bases and the J gene lost 11 bases, with 15 bases spanning the gap. The CDR3 DNA reads as TGTGCCAGCAGTTTAATGGGCCGTTCAGGGGCTTTCTTT. Its translation: CASSLMGRSGAFF.